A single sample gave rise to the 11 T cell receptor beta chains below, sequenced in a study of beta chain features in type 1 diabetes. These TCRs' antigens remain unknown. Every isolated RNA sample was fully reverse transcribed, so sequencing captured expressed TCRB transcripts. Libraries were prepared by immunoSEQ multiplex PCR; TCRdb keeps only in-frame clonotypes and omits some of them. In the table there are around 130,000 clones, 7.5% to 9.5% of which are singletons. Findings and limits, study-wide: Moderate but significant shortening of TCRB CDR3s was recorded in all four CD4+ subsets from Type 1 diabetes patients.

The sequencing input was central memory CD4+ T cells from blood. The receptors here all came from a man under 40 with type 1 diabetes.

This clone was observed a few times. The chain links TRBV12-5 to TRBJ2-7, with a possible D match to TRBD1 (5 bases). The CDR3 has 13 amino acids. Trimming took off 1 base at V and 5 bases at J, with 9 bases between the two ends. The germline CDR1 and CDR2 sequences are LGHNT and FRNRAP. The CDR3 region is CASGLGQMDEQYF. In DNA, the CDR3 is TGTGCTAGTGGTTTGGGACAGATGGACGAGCAGTACTTC.

In DNA, the CDR3 is TGTGCCAGCAGCCCGTCTAGCGGGGGTACCTTCCAAGAGACCCAGTACTTC. Translated: CASSPSSGGTFQETQYF. This sequence joins TRBV9 and TRBJ2-5; 10 bases fit TRBD2. V shed 4 bases, J shed 1 base, and the junction held 10 bases outside the gene matches. Germline V gene lookup returns CDR1 SGDLS and CDR2 YYNGEE. There are 17 residues in the CDR3.

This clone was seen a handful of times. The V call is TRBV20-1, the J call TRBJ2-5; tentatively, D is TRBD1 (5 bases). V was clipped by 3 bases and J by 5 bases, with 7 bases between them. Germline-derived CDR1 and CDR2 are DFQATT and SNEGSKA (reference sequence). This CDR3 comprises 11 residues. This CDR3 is CSASKGETQYF. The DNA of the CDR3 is TGCAGTGCTAGTAAGGGGGAGACCCAGTACTTC.

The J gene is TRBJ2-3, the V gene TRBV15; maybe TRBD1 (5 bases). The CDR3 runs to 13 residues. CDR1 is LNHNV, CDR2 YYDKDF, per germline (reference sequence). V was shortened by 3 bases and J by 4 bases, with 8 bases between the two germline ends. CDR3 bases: TGTGCCACCAGCAGTGACAGAGCAGATACGCAGTATTTT. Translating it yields CATSSDRADTQYF.

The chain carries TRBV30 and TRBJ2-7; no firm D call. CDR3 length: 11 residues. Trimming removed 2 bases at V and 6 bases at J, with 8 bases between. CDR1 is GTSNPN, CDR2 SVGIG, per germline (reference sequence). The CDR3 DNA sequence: TGTGCCTGGAGTCTAGTGGGCGAGCAGTACTTC. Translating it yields CAWSLVGEQYF.

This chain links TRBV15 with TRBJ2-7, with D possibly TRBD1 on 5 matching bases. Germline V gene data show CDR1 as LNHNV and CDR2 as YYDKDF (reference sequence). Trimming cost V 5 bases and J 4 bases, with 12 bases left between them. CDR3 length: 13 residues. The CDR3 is CATSGNRGYEQYF. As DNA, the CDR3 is TGTGCCACCAGCGGAAATAGGGGTTACGAGCAGTACTTC.

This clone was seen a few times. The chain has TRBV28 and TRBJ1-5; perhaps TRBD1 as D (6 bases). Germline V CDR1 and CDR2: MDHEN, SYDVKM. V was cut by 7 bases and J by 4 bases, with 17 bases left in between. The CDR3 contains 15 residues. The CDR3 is CASTTGGGRNQPQHF. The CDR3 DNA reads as TGTGCCAGCACCACCGGCGGGGGGCGTAATCAGCCCCAGCATTTT.

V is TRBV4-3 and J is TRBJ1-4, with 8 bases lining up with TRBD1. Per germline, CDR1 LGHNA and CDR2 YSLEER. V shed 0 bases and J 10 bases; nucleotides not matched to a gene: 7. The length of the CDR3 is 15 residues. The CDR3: CASSQDIGTGLKLFF. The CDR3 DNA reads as TGCGCCAGCAGCCAAGATATAGGGACAGGTTTAAAACTGTTTTTT.

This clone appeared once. Written as DNA, the CDR3 is TGTGCCAGCAGCGCCCGGACAGGGTTACTCTCAACTAATGAAAAACTGTTTTTT. Protein sequence: CASSARTGLLSTNEKLFF. The V call is TRBV14, the J call TRBJ1-4; 8 bases map to TRBD1. V lost 5 bases and J lost 0; bases outside the gene matches: 11. CDR1 and CDR2 (germline): SGHDN, FVKESK. This CDR3 contains 18 residues.

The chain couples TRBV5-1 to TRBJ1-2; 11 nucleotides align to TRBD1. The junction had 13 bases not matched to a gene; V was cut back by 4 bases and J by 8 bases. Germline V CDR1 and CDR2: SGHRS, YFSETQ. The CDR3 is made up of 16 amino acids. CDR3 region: CASSPQLTGTGGGYTF. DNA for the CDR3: TGCGCCAGCAGCCCTCAATTAACCGGGACAGGGGGAGGCTACACCTTC.

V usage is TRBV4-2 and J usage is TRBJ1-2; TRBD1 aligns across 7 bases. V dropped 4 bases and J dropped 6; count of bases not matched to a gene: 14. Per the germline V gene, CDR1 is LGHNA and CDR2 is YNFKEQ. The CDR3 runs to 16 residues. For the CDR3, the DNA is TGTGCCAGCAGCCTCCCCTTCAGAGCCAGGGGGGATGGCTACACCTTC. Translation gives CASSLPFRARGDGYTF.